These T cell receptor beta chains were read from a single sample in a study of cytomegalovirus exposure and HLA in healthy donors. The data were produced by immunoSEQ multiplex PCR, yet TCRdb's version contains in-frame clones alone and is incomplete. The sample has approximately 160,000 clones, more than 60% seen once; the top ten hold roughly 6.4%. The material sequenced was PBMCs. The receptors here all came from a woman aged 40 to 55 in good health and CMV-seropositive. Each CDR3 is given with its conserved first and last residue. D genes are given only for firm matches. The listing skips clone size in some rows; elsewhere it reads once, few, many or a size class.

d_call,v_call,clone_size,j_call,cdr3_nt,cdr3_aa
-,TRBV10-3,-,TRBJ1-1,TGTGCCATCAGAGACAGGCTGGAAGCTTTCTTT,CAIRDRLEAFF
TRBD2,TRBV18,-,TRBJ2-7,TGTGCCAGCTCACCGGGGACTAGCGGGGGTAATACCTACGAGCAGTACTTC,CASSPGTSGGNTYEQYF
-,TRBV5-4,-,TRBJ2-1,TGTGCCAGCAGCTTGGAGCGTCACAATAAGCAGTTCTTC,CASSLERHNKQFF
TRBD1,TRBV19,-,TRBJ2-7,TGTGCCAGTAGCATGCGCCCCCCACCGGACAGGCGGCACGAGCAGTACTTC,CASSMRPPPDRRHEQYF
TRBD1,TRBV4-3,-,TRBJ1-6,TGCGCCAGCAGCCAAGTCGTTACGGGACAGAATAATTCACCCCTCCACTTT,CASSQVVTGQNNSPLHF
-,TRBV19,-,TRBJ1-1,TGTGCCAGTAGGGTTCGAGGACCCGGGAGCACTGAAGCTTTCTTT,CASRVRGPGSTEAFF
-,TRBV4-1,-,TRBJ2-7,TGCGCCAGCAGCCAAGAGGTGACGGGGTCCATCTCCTACGAGCAGTACTTC,CASSQEVTGSISYEQYF
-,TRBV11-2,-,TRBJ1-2,TGTGCCAGCAGCGGTGCGGGGGTAGGCTATGGCTACACCTTC,CASSGAGVGYGYTF
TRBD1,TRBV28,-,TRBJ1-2,TGTGCCAGCAGCCAACCGGGACAGGGAATGGGAGGCTACACCTTC,CASSQPGQGMGGYTF
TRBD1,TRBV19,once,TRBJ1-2,TGTGCCAGTAACCCGGGACAGGGAGGAAGCTATGGCTACACCTTC,CASNPGQGGSYGYTF
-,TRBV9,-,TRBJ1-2,TGTGCCAGCAGCGCCAGGGAGGTCAGGGGCTACACCTTC,CASSAREVRGYTF
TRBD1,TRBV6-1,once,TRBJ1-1,TGTGCCAGCAGGGCAGGGGGCCTGACTGAAGCTTTCTTT,CASRAGGLTEAFF
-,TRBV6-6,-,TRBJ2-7,TGTGCCAGCAGGGGCCGATACAGGGACGAGCAGTACTTC,CASRGRYRDEQYF
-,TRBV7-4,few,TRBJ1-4,TGTGCCAGCAGCTCCGTCTTAGGGGTTGCAACTAATGAAAAACTGTTTTTT,CASSSVLGVATNEKLFF